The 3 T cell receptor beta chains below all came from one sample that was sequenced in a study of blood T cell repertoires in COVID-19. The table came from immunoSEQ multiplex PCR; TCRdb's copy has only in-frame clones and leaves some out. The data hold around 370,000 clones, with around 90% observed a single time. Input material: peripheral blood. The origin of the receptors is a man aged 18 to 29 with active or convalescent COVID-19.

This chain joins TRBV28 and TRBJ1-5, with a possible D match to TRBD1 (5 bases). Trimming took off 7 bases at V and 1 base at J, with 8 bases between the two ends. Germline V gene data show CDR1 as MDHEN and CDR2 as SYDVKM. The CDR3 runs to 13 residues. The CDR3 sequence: CASNRQSNQPQHF. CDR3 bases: TGTGCCAGCAACCGACAGAGCAATCAGCCCCAGCATTTT.

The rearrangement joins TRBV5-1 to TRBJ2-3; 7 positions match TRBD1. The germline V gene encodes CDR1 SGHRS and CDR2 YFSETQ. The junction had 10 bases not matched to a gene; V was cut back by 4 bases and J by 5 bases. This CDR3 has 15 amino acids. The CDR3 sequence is CASSRGTVGGDTQYF. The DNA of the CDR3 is TGCGCCAGCAGCCGAGGGACAGTTGGGGGAGATACGCAGTATTTT.

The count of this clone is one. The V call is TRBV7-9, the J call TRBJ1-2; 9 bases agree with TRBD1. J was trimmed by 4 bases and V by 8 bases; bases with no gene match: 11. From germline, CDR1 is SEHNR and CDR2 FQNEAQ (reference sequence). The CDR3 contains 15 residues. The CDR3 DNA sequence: TGTGCCAGCTTGCAAACAGGGGGCTTTATCTATGGCTACACCTTC. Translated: CASLQTGGFIYGYTF. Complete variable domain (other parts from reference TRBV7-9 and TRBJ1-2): DTGVSQNPRHKITKRGQNVTFRCDPISEHNRLYWYRQTLGQGPEFLTYFQNEAQLEKSRLLSDRFSAERPKGSFSTLEIQRTEQGDSAMYLCASLQTGGFIYGYTFGSGTRLTVV.